The entry below describes one T cell receptor (beta chain). Its specificity is unknown. The data derive from a study of shared clonotypes between healthy human individuals. Study observations and caveats: The study found lower generation probabilities in non-shared clonotypes than in those shared by all four donors.

Selected positively for CCR7 and CD45RO-negative, naive CD8 cells excluded terminally differentiated effector memory CD45RA+ cells. Trimming shortened V by 3 bases and J by 5 bases, and 17 bases separated the two germline ends. The CDR3 runs to 15 residues. Germline V gene sequence: CDR1 SGHRS, CDR2 YFSETQ. Authors' processing steps: ImmunoSEQ supplied junction-only sequences lacking quality scores, so filtering was different. Data came from immunoSEQ multiplex PCR; TCRdb stores just in-frame clones and leaves some out. Clonal size and the V and J genes are those of that table, whereas D and trimming came from the DNA. The sample includes nearly 2 million clones, approximately 94% of them seen just once.

Material: naive CD8+ T cells sorted from blood. The rearrangement joins TRBV5-1 to TRBJ2-5, with a weak D call TRBD1 (5 bases). The clonotype comes from a man between 18 and 35 years old in good health. The CDR3 DNA follows: TGCGCCAGCAGCTCAAGGCTCCAAGGGGTGGAGACCCAGTACTTC. Protein sequence: CASSSRLQGVETQYF.